These 17 T cell receptor beta chains were sequenced from one sample in a study of blood T cell repertoires in COVID-19. The method was immunoSEQ multiplex PCR; TCRdb's version includes in-frame clones alone and lacks a portion of them. The sample shows about 110,000 clones, more than 75% of them seen only once. Sequencing input: peripheral blood. These receptors were taken from a woman in her 50s with acute or convalescent COVID-19.

The chain carries TRBV5-1 and TRBJ1-2; 11 positions match TRBD1. Per the germline V gene, CDR1 is SGHRS and CDR2 is YFSETQ. The CDR3 length is 14 residues. The junction had 2 bases not matched to a gene; V was cut back by 3 bases and J by 4 bases. The CDR3 spells CASSSGTGGYGYTF. CDR3 coding DNA: TGCGCCAGCAGCTCCGGGACAGGGGGCTATGGCTACACCTTC.

V gene TRBV7-6 combines with J gene TRBJ2-2, with D unclear. CDR1 and CDR2 (germline): SGHVS, FNYEAQ. Trimming shortened V by 0 bases and J by 0 bases, and 8 bases separated the two germline ends. The CDR3 has 16 amino acids. CDR3 residues: CASSLAPSTNTGELFF. Written as DNA, the CDR3 is TGTGCCAGCAGCTTAGCACCGAGTACGAACACCGGGGAGCTGTTTTTT.

The J gene is TRBJ2-3, the V gene TRBV24-1, with TRBD1 identical over 8 bases. The ends lost 4 bases at V and 3 bases at J; junction bases unmatched: 2. Germline values: CDR1 KGHDR, CDR2 SFDVKD. This CDR3 has 14 amino acids. The CDR3 DNA reads as TGTGCCACCAGTGACAACAGGGGGACAGATACGCAGTATTTT. As protein: CATSDNRGTDTQYF.

J is TRBJ2-7 and V is TRBV5-1, with 10 bases matching TRBD1. V lost 0 bases to trimming and J lost 2 bases; unmatched junction nucleotides: 2. Germline loops: CDR1 SGHRS, CDR2 YFSETQ. This CDR3 region has 15 residues. For the CDR3, the DNA is TGCGCCAGCAGCTTGGAGGGACAGGGGACCTACGAGCAGTACTTC. Its protein product is CASSLEGQGTYEQYF.

The chain recombines TRBV15 with TRBJ2-4, with 8 bases that match TRBD2. Germline CDR1 and CDR2: LNHNV and YYDKDF (reference sequence). This CDR3 has 15 residues. V gave up 0 bases and J gave up 4 bases; unmatched junction bases: 2. CDR3 sequence: CATSRDREGKNIQYF. CDR3 nucleotide sequence: TGTGCCACCAGCAGAGATCGGGAGGGGAAAAACATTCAGTACTTC.

V is TRBV7-2 and J is TRBJ1-5; D unresolved. V gave up 3 bases and J gave up 2 bases, with 8 bases separating them. CDR3 length equals 14 residues. The germline V gene has CDR1 SGHTA and CDR2 FQGNSA. As DNA, the CDR3 is TGTGCCAGCAGCTTCGGCCAGGGCAATCAGCCCCAGCATTTT. It is translated as CASSFGQGNQPQHF.

The sample holds many counts of this clone. The chain links TRBV5-4 to TRBJ1-2; D is possibly TRBD1 (5 bases). The germline V and J ends were trimmed by 4 bases and 2 bases, with 18 bases remaining between them. There are 16 residues in the CDR3. Germline CDR1 and CDR2: SGHNT and YYREEE (reference sequence). CDR3 DNA: TGTGCCAGCAGCCATCGACAGAAACCGGACAACTATGGCTACACCTTC. Its protein product is CASSHRQKPDNYGYTF.

The chain is built from TRBV5-1 and TRBJ2-7; TRBD2 aligns across 12 bases. Trimming removed 4 bases from V and 0 bases from J; junction bases left unmatched: 5. The germline V gene encodes CDR1 SGHRS and CDR2 YFSETQ. The CDR3 consists of 16 residues. Here the CDR3 reads CASSIGTSGLSYEQYF. In nucleotides, the CDR3 is TGCGCCAGCAGCATAGGGACTAGCGGGCTCTCCTACGAGCAGTACTTC.

This clone was found once. The CDR3 DNA follows: TGCGCCAGCAGCCAAGATTCTAGGACTAGCAGTCGGGAGCAGTTCTTC. Protein: CASSQDSRTSSREQFF. The chain employs TRBV4-1 and TRBJ2-1; TRBD2 matches 8 bases. From germline, CDR1 is MGHRA and CDR2 YSYEKL. The CDR3 spans 16 residues. The junction had 11 bases not matched to a gene; V was cut back by 0 bases and J by 10 bases.

Here the CDR3 DNA reads TGCAGCGTTGACTTGATCCAGGAGTACAGGGACAATGAGCAGTTCTTC. It codes for CSVDLIQEYRDNEQFF. The chain couples TRBV29-1 to TRBJ2-1; possible D gene TRBD1, 6 bases. Trimming removed 3 bases at V and 5 bases at J, with 20 bases between. Germline V gene sequence: CDR1 SQVTM, CDR2 ANQGSEA. The CDR3 sequence is 16 residues long.

The genes are TRBV28 and TRBJ2-7; D remains unclear. The CDR3 consists of 14 residues. CDR1 and CDR2 from the germline V gene are MDHEN and SYDVKM. V lost 3 bases and J lost 2, with 11 bases in between. The CDR3 here is CASSFVRLTYEQYF. CDR3 bases: TGTGCCAGCAGTTTTGTCAGGCTGACCTACGAGCAGTACTTC.

The V call is TRBV27, the J call TRBJ2-7; 7 bases fit TRBD1. This CDR3 is built from 13 residues. V lost 6 bases to trimming and J lost 5 bases; unmatched junction nucleotides: 7. Per the germline V gene, CDR1 is MNHEY and CDR2 is SMNVEV (reference sequence). The CDR3 nucleotides are TGTGCCAGCAGGAGGGGGCACCGTGACGAGCAGTACTTC. Amino acid sequence: CASRRGHRDEQYF.

The genes are TRBV12-3 or TRBV12-4 and TRBJ1-1, with a tentative D call TRBD1 (6 bases). This CDR3 has 11 residues. V lost 3 bases to trimming and J lost 10 bases, with 9 bases between them. DNA for the CDR3: TGTGCCAGCAGTTTGGGGGGGCCAGCTTTCTTT. It yields the protein CASSLGGPAFF.

This chain links TRBV19 with TRBJ2-1; a weak D match, TRBD1 (5 bases). Trimming cost V 0 bases and J 12 bases, with 6 bases left between them. The CDR3 covers 11 residues. CDR1 LNHDA and CDR2 SQIVND come from the germline V gene (reference sequence). In nucleotides, the CDR3 is TGTGCCAGTAGTATAGACAGGGTGCAGTTCTTC. This translates into CASSIDRVQFF.

The chain employs TRBV19 and TRBJ1-3; D possibly corresponds to TRBD1 (5 bases). The CDR3 is 15 amino acids. Trimming shortened V by 10 bases and J by 3 bases, and 19 bases separated the two germline ends. Germline V gene data show CDR1 as LNHDA and CDR2 as SQIVND (reference sequence). The chain's CDR3 is CATRAQVGDGNTIYF. CDR3 DNA: TGTGCCACGCGAGCACAGGTTGGGGATGGAAACACCATATATTTT.

The CDR3: CASSLVQGTRNEQFF. The CDR3 coding sequence is TGTGCCAGCAGTTTAGTACAGGGGACCAGAAATGAGCAGTTCTTC. The chain links TRBV28 to TRBJ2-1; 7 bases match TRBD1. With V trimmed by 2 bases and J by 7 bases, 8 bases remained unmatched. There are 15 residues in the CDR3. Per germline, CDR1 MDHEN and CDR2 SYDVKM. Using reference TRBV28 and TRBJ2-1 for the parts outside the CDR3, the full variable domain is DVKVTQSSRYLVKRTGEKVFLECVQDMDHENMFWYRQDPGLGLRLIYFSYDVKMKEKGDIPEGYSVSREKKERFSLILESASTNQTSMYLCASSLVQGTRNEQFFGPGTRLTVL.

The chain links TRBV6-2 or TRBV6-3 to TRBJ1-5; 9 bases fit TRBD1. J lost 5 bases, V lost 1 base, and 6 bases had no gene match. This CDR3 region has 16 residues. The V gene's germline CDR1 is MNHEY and CDR2 SVGEGT. CDR3 region: CASSYWGDRGDQPQHF. CDR3 DNA: TGTGCCAGCAGTTACTGGGGAGACAGGGGGGATCAGCCCCAGCATTTT.